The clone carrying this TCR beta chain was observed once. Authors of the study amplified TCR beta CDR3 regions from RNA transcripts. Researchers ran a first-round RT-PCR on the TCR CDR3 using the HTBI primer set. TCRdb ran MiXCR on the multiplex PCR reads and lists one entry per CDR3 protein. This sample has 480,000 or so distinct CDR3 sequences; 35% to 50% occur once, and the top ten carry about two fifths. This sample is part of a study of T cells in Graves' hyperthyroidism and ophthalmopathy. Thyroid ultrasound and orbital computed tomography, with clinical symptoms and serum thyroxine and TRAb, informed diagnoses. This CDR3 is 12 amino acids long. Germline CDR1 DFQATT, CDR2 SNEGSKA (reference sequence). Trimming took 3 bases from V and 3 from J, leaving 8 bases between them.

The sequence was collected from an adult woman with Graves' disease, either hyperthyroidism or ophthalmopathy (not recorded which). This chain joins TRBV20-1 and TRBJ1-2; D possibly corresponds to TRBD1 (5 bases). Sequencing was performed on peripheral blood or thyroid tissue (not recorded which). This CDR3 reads CSARLGDYGYTF. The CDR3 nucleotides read TGCAGTGCTAGGCTGGGGGACTATGGCTACACCTTC.